This entry is about one T cell receptor beta chain. The data are from a study of blood T cell repertoires in COVID-19. Turning to the study itself: Acute and convalescent COVID-19 specimens originated in the United States, Italy and Spain.

The ends were cut back, 1 base at V and 9 bases at J, with 10 bases in the middle. The germline gives CDR1 SEHNR, CDR2 FQNEAQ (reference sequence). The CDR3 consists of 14 residues. In the source study's methods: Nucleated cell number was recorded as an estimate derived from reference gene primer amplification. The repertoire was sequenced with immunoSEQ multiplex PCR; TCRdb's copy has only in-frame clones and lacks some. V, J and clone size reflect that table, while D and trimming were determined from the DNA. The top ten clones hold about 2.4% of a sample with around 200,000 clones, around 90% of them seen once. Ages ranged from about 18 to 89 years, with residence in approximately 25 US areas. Each recovered donor of Cohort 3 presented with two negative PCRs, clearance, or symptom resolution.

Sequencing input: PBMCs or T cells enriched from blood (not recorded which). The chain links TRBV7-9 to TRBJ1-6; unclear D gene. This receptor was obtained from a woman aged 25-40 years who had recovered from COVID-19. CDR3 DNA sequence: TGTGCCAGCAGCTTAGGTAGGGAGAGTTCACCCCTCCACTTT. This translates into CASSLGRESSPLHF.